Following are 2 T cell receptor beta chains from one sample sequenced in a study of radiation and T cells in renal cell carcinoma. As to time point: blood 4 weeks post-SBRT, at nephrectomy. The treatment is: 15 Gy SBRT to primary tumor, nephrectomy 4 weeks later. TCRdb's copy holds only in-frame clones and misses some; the assay was immunoSEQ multiplex PCR. The sample consists of fewer than 200,000 clones, 88% of them appearing once. The input for sequencing was blood, taken from a patient whose treatment included radiotherapy and nephrectomy. These TCRs come from a woman aged 45-65 years with renal cell carcinoma.

This sequence joins TRBV9 and TRBJ2-3, with TRBD2 identical over 7 bases. The CDR3 runs to 14 residues. Germline V CDR1 and CDR2: SGDLS, YYNGEE. J gave up 4 bases and V 3 bases, and 5 bases lay outside the gene matches. The CDR3 region has the DNA TGTGCCAGCAGCGCGAGGGACTACTCAGATACGCAGTATTTT. Translated, it gives CASSARDYSDTQYF.

The chain links TRBV5-3 to TRBJ2-7; unclear D gene. TRBV5-3 is sorted into the ORF group, with uncertain function. The V gene lost 4 bases and the J gene lost 2 bases, with 16 bases spanning the gap. CDR3 length: 15 residues. The DNA of the CDR3 is TGTGCCAGAAGCGTGTTCAGAGAGGCCACCTACGAGCAGTACTTC. Translated: CARSVFREATYEQYF.